The rows below give T cell receptor beta chains drawn from one sample of a study of T-cell reconstitution after alpha-beta-depleted transplantation in children. TCRdb called the PCR reads again in MiXCR, with one record for every CDR3 protein. This table has about 610,000 distinct CDR3 sequences, about 10% appearing once. This specimen was PBMCs from the stem cell graft donor, taken from the stem cell graft. The receptors come from a human donor who donated a stem cell graft to a child with acute myeloid leukemia. Each CDR3 is given with its conserved first and last residue. D genes are given only for firm matches. Not all rows give a size; the values are once, few, many and, for expanded clones, a class.

d_call clone_size j_call v_call cdr3_aa cdr3_nt
TRBD2 NA TRBJ2-7 TRBV20-1 CGGVTSGRGEQYF TGCGGGGGCGTGACTAGCGGGAGAGGCGAGCAGTACTTC
NA few TRBJ2-1 TRBV7-9 CASSLESGPQFF TGTGCCAGCAGCTTAGAATCGGGCCCCCAGTTCTTC
TRBD1 many TRBJ1-1 TRBV6-1 CASRRRTGYEAFF TGTGCCAGCAGGCGCCGGACAGGGTATGAAGCTTTCTTT
NA few TRBJ1-3 TRBV12-3/TRBV12-4 CASSLALAGYSGNTIYF TGTGCCAGCAGTTTAGCGCTGGCAGGATACTCTGGAAACACCATATATTTT
NA many TRBJ2-1 TRBV6-4 CASSRDFGNEQFF NA
NA few TRBJ2-5 TRBV6-1 CASSTDLATRETQYF TGTGCCAGCAGCACCGATCTAGCGACAAGGGAGACCCAGTACTTC
TRBD2 few TRBJ2-5 TRBV4-3 CASSQNSGSYQETQYF TGCGCCAGCAGCCAAAATAGCGGGAGCTACCAAGAGACCCAGTACTTC
NA NA TRBJ2-7 TRBV7-3 CASSSGAHNYEQYF TGTGCCAGCAGCTCTGGGGCTCATAACTACGAGCAGTACTTC
TRBD2 many TRBJ2-5 TRBV7-8 CASTLSAGGGETQYF TGTGCCAGCACCCTTAGTGCGGGAGGAGGAGAGACCCAGTACTTC
NA many TRBJ2-7 TRBV20-1 CSAREGGSYEQYF TGCAGTGCTAGAGAGGGGGGCTCCTACGAGCAGTACTTC
TRBD2 few TRBJ2-2 TRBV6-2/TRBV6-3 CASSRGLAVYTGELFF TGTGCCAGCAGTAGGGGACTAGCGGTATACACCGGGGAGCTGTTTTTT
NA NA TRBJ2-2 TRBV25-1 CASSFAGRNTGELFF TGTGCCAGCAGTTTCGCGGGAAGGAACACCGGGGAGCTGTTTTTT
NA few TRBJ2-1 TRBV7-9 CASSIGLSYNEQFF TGTGCCAGCAGCATAGGACTGTCCTACAATGAGCAGTTCTTC